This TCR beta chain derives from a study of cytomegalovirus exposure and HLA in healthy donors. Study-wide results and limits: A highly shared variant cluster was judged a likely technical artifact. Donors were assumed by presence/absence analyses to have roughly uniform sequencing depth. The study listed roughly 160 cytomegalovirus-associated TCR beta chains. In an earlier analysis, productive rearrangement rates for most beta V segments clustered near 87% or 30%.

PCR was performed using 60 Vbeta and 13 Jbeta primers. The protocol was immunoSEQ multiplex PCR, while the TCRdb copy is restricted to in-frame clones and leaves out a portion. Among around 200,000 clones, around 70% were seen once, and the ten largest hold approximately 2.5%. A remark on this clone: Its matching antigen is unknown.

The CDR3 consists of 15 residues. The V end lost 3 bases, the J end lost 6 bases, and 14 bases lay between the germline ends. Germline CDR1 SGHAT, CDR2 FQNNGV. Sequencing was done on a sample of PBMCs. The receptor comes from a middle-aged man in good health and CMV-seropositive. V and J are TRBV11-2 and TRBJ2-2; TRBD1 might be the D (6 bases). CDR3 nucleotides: TGTGCCAGCAGCTTTAGGGGGAATTCCCCCGGGGAGCTGTTTTTT. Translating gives CASSFRGNSPGELFF.